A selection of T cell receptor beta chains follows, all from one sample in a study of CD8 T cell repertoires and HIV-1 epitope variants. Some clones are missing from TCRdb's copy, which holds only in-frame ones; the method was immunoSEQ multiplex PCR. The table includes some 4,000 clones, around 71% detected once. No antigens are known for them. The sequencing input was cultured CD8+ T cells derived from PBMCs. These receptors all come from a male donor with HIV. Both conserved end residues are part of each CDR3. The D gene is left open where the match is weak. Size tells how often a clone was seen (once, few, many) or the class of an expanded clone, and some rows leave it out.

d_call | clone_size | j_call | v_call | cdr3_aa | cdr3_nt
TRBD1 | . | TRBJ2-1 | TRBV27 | CASSPRQGAPDNEQFF | TGTGCCAGCAGTCCTAGACAGGGGGCCCCCGACAATGAGCAGTTCTTC
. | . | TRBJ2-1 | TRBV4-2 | CASSQPFTRGRSLDEQFF | TGTGCCAGCAGCCAACCCTTCACCAGGGGCAGATCCCTGGATGAGCAGTTCTTC
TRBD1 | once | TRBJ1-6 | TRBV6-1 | CASSTWTGDNSPLHF | TGTGCCAGCAGTACCTGGACAGGGGATAATTCACCCCTCCACTTT
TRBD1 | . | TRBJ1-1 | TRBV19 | CASSTRTGQDTEAFF | TGTGCCAGTAGTACAAGGACAGGGCAGGACACTGAAGCTTTCTTT
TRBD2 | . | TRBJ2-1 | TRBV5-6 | CASSSNPGLAGVEQFF | TGTGCCAGCAGCTCAAACCCGGGACTAGCGGGGGTTGAGCAGTTCTTC
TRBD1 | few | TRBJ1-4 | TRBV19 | CASSTQTDRTMREKLFF | TGTGCCAGTAGTACACAAACGGACAGGACGATGCGGGAAAAACTGTTTTTT
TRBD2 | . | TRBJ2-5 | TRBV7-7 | CASSPTWGGAETQYF | TGTGCCAGCAGTCCGACGTGGGGGGGAGCGGAGACCCAGTACTTC
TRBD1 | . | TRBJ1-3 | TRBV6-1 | CASGLGDRGSNTIYF | TGTGCCAGCGGACTTGGGGACAGGGGATCAAACACCATATATTTT
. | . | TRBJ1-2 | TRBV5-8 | CASSFSGTANYGYTF | TGTGCCAGCAGCTTCTCCGGGACGGCGAACTATGGCTACACCTTC
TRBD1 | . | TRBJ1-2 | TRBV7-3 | CASSLTGTVDPYTF | TGTGCCAGCAGCTTAACAGGGACAGTGGATCCCTACACCTTC